The 29 T cell receptor beta chains given below trace back to one sample, sequenced in a study of blood T cell repertoires in COVID-19. Profiling relied on immunoSEQ multiplex PCR, and the TCRdb table lists in-frame clones only, not all of them. Among 230,000 or so clones, 86% were seen once, and the ten largest hold around 3.8%. The sample was PBMCs or T cells enriched from blood (not recorded which). Every receptor here comes from a middle-aged woman with acute COVID-19.

The chain is built from TRBV5-1 and TRBJ2-5; D possibly corresponds to TRBD2 (5 bases). CDR3 length: 15 amino acids. Looked up from germline, CDR1 is SGHRS and CDR2 is YFSETQ. V shed 6 bases and J shed 3 bases, with 18 bases lying between them. The CDR3 here is CASTASPGFEETQYF. CDR3 DNA sequence: TGCGCCAGCACCGCATCGCCGGGGTTTGAAGAGACCCAGTACTTC.

V is TRBV5-8 and J is TRBJ2-7, with a tentative D call TRBD1 (6 bases). Trimming stripped 8 bases from V and 4 bases from J, with 28 bases between. Germline assignment: CDR1 SGHTS and CDR2 YDEGEE. The CDR3 is 17 amino acids. The CDR3 here is CARTPARGNRVPYEQYF. The DNA of the CDR3 is TGTGCCAGAACCCCCGCAAGGGGGAATCGAGTTCCTTACGAGCAGTACTTC.

This clone was recorded only once. The rearrangement joins TRBV6-6 to TRBJ1-5; no firm D call. Germline V gene sequence: CDR1 MNHNY, CDR2 SVGAGI (reference sequence). The CDR3 is 12 amino acids. V lost 2 bases to trimming and J lost 5 bases, with 4 bases between them. In nucleotides, the CDR3 is TGTGCCAGCAGTTACGGAGATCAGCCCCAGCATTTT. Its translation: CASSYGDQPQHF.

The chain joins TRBV2 to TRBJ1-2, with 7 bases that match TRBD1. The CDR3 consists of 17 residues. Germline V gene data show CDR1 as SNHLY and CDR2 as FYNNEI. The ends lost 4 bases at V and 0 bases at J; junction bases unmatched: 11. The DNA of the CDR3 is TGTGCCAGCAGTGTACACAGGGGAAGTGGAGCTAACTATGGCTACACCTTC. This sequence encodes CASSVHRGSGANYGYTF.

The chain recombines TRBV23-1 with TRBJ2-7; TRBD2 matches 8 bases. TRBV23-1 is reported as an ORF; its role is uncertain. After removal of 9 bases from V and 3 bases from J, the junction contained 7 bases not matched to a gene. This CDR3 is 13 amino acids long. In nucleotides, the CDR3 is TGCGCCAGGGAGTCTAGCGGGTGCTACGAGCAGTACGTC. Translating gives CARESSGCYEQYV.

The chain couples TRBV11-2 to TRBJ2-3; 9 bases line up with TRBD2. Per germline, CDR1 SGHAT and CDR2 FQNNGV. Losses at the gene ends were 3 bases for V and 4 bases for J; bases not matched to a gene: 5. The CDR3 contains 15 residues. The CDR3 reads CASSFAGGQSDTQYF. CDR3 DNA: TGTGCCAGCAGCTTTGCGGGGGGGCAATCAGATACGCAGTATTTT.

V and J are TRBV7-9 and TRBJ1-3, with 7 bases lining up with TRBD1. Unmatched junction bases numbered 6, after V lost 5 bases and J lost 2 bases. The CDR3 is 15 amino acids. Germline CDR1 and CDR2: SEHNR and FQNEAQ (reference sequence). CDR3 nucleotides: TGTGCCAGCAGCCTATCGACAGGGACTGGAAACACCATATATTTT. It is translated as CASSLSTGTGNTIYF.

This clone appeared a few times. This chain joins TRBV2 and TRBJ2-7; 10 bases align to TRBD1. CDR1 SNHLY and CDR2 FYNNEI come from the germline V gene. The CDR3 loop spans 13 amino acids. The V and J ends lost 10 bases and 6 bases, in that order; junction bases with no gene match: 9. CDR3 protein: CATETGTGVEQYV. As DNA, the CDR3 is TGTGCCACCGAAACCGGGACAGGGGTCGAGCAGTACGTC.

This clone showed up just a few times. This rearrangement joins TRBV14 to TRBJ1-2; D ambiguous. Germline loops: CDR1 SGHDN, CDR2 FVKESK. Trimming shortened V by 3 bases and J by 2 bases, and 7 bases separated the two germline ends. CDR3 size: 13 residues. The CDR3 region is CASSQTRNYGYTF. Written as DNA, the CDR3 is TGTGCCAGCAGCCAGACCAGGAACTATGGCTACACCTTC.

This chain uses TRBV27 with TRBJ1-2; 8 bases line up with TRBD1. Germline V CDR1 and CDR2: MNHEY, SMNVEV (reference sequence). The CDR3 totals 15 residues. The junction had 12 bases not matched to a gene; V was cut back by 4 bases and J by 8 bases. The CDR3 sequence is CASSSRTGLTRGYTF. CDR3 bases: TGTGCCAGCAGTTCTCGGACAGGGCTGACTCGGGGCTACACCTTC.

The chain uses TRBV5-5 and TRBJ1-3; D is uncertain. The CDR3 totals 18 residues. Trimming cost V 0 bases and J 0 bases, with 16 bases left between them. Germline CDR1 and CDR2: SGHKS and YYEKEE (reference sequence). The CDR3 DNA sequence: TGTGCCAGCAGCTTGGGGTCGCGTCAGACTCCCTCTGGAAACACCATATATTTT. It yields the protein CASSLGSRQTPSGNTIYF. Variable domain in full (rest from reference TRBV5-5 and TRBJ1-3): DAGVTQSPTHLIKTRGQQVTLRCSPISGHKSVSWYQQVLGQGPQFIFQYYEKEERGRGNFPDRFSARQFPNYSSELNVNALLLGDSALYLCASSLGSRQTPSGNTIYFGEGSWLTVV.

The V gene is TRBV5-4, the J gene TRBJ1-3; 9 bases are shared with TRBD1. CDR3 length: 15 amino acids. Germline V gene sequence: CDR1 SGHNT, CDR2 YYREEE (reference sequence). The V gene end was trimmed by 6 bases and the J gene end by 2 bases; junction bases not matched to a gene: 6. The CDR3 is CASKKTGGAGNTIYF. The CDR3 bases are TGTGCCAGCAAAAAAACAGGGGGCGCTGGAAACACCATATATTTT. Based on the CDR3 plus reference TRBV5-4 and TRBJ1-3, the full variable domain is ETGVTQSPTHLIKTRGQQVTLRCSSQSGHNTVSWYQQALGQGPQFIFQYYREEENGRGNFPPRFSGLQFPNYSSELNVNALELDDSALYLCASKKTGGAGNTIYFGEGSWLTVV.

This clone was seen once. The chain carries TRBV10-3 and TRBJ1-5, with a weak D call TRBD1 (5 bases). With 2 bases removed from V and 1 base from J, the gap between germline ends came to 12 bases. Germline CDR1 ENHRY, CDR2 SYGVKD. The CDR3 is made up of 16 amino acids. The CDR3 nucleotides read TGTGCCATCAGTGAGGCCAGGGCGGTGAGCAATCAGCCCCAGCATTTT. This encodes CAISEARAVSNQPQHF.

This chain links TRBV10-3 with TRBJ1-1; 11 nucleotides agree with TRBD1. Germline values: CDR1 ENHRY, CDR2 SYGVKD. V dropped 6 bases and J dropped 4; count of bases not matched to a gene: 4. This CDR3 spans 14 amino acids. The CDR3 DNA follows: TGTGCCATCAGGGGGGACAGGGGGTCCACTGAAGCTTTCTTT. Its protein product is CAIRGDRGSTEAFF.

The V call is TRBV6-8, the J call TRBJ1-2; D perhaps matches TRBD1 (6 bases). CDR1 MNHGY and CDR2 SAAAGT come from the germline V gene. The CDR3 runs to 15 residues. V lost 7 bases, J lost 4 bases, and 19 bases lay in between. CDR3 sequence: CASTRDNLELYGYTF. In DNA, the CDR3 is TGTGCCAGCACCCGGGACAACCTGGAACTCTATGGCTACACCTTC.

This chain joins TRBV2 and TRBJ1-1; perhaps TRBD1 as D (5 bases). CDR1 and CDR2 from the germline V gene are SNHLY and FYNNEI. V was pared by 0 bases and J by 5 bases, with 10 bases between. The CDR3 has 14 amino acids. This CDR3 is CASSEAAGGTEAFF. The CDR3 DNA sequence: TGTGCCAGCAGTGAAGCCGCGGGGGGGACTGAAGCTTTCTTT.

CDR3 bases: TGTGCCAGCAGTTACGGGACAATCGACCAGCCCCAGCATTTT. This encodes CASSYGTIDQPQHF. The rearrangement joins TRBV6-6 to TRBJ1-5; tentatively, D is TRBD1 (6 bases). With 2 bases removed from V and 7 bases from J, the gap between germline ends came to 12 bases. Looked up from germline, CDR1 is MNHNY and CDR2 is SVGAGI (reference sequence). The CDR3 length is 14 residues.

The V and J genes are TRBV6-2 or TRBV6-3 and TRBJ2-7, with 14 bases aligning to TRBD2. The CDR3 runs 16 residues. The germline CDR1 and CDR2 sequences are MNHEY and SVGEGT. Losses at the gene ends were 4 bases for V and 1 base for J; bases not matched to a gene: 3. The CDR3 coding sequence is TGTGCCAGCAGTTTGACTAGCGGGGGGGCTTCCTACGAGCAGTACTTC. It encodes CASSLTSGGASYEQYF.

The chain is built from TRBV5-1 and TRBJ1-2; D is possibly TRBD1 (6 bases). Germline V lookup: CDR1 SGHRS, CDR2 YFSETQ. This CDR3 has 14 amino acids. Trimming cost V 4 bases and J 5 bases, with 15 bases left between them. The CDR3 nucleotides are TGCGCCAGCAGCCAATCCGGGACAACTTATGGCTACACCTTC. It encodes CASSQSGTTYGYTF.

The rearrangement joins TRBV5-1 to TRBJ1-2; weak D call: TRBD1 (5 bases). Germline assignment: CDR1 SGHRS and CDR2 YFSETQ. Trimming removed 2 bases from V and 1 base from J, with 12 bases in between. This CDR3 comprises 15 residues. The CDR3 nucleotides read TGCGCCAGCAGCTTAGCCAGGGTTGGTAACTATGGCTACACCTTC. Its translation is CASSLARVGNYGYTF.

The chain is built from TRBV7-9 and TRBJ1-3; D gene uncertain. CDR3 size: 15 residues. Per the germline V gene, CDR1 is SEHNR and CDR2 is FQNEAQ (reference sequence). The ends were cut back, 7 bases at V and 0 bases at J, with 13 bases in the middle. The CDR3 protein is CASTMGLSSGNTIYF. The DNA of the CDR3 is TGTGCCAGCACGATGGGGTTGAGCTCTGGAAACACCATATATTTT.

The CDR3 protein is CASRGDRDSSYEQYF. The DNA of the CDR3 is TGTGCCAGCAGGGGGGACAGGGACAGCTCCTACGAGCAGTACTTC. The V and J genes are TRBV2 and TRBJ2-7; 9 positions agree with TRBD1. J gave up 0 bases and V 6 bases, and 6 bases lay outside the gene matches. CDR1 and CDR2 from the germline V gene are SNHLY and FYNNEI. The length of the CDR3 is 15 residues.

The CDR3 nucleotides are TGTGCCAGCTCACCACCAGACAGGGGGCGCGGGAATGAGCAGTTCTTC. Encoded protein: CASSPPDRGRGNEQFF. The chain combines TRBV18 with TRBJ2-1; 10 bases fit TRBD1. The V and J ends lost 0 bases and 7 bases, in that order; junction bases with no gene match: 6. The length of the CDR3 is 16 residues. In germline, CDR1 is KGHSH, CDR2 LQKENI.

CDR3 protein: CAIKGSGTGGNTGELFF. The CDR3 coding sequence is TGTGCCATCAAGGGCTCCGGGACAGGGGGTAACACCGGGGAGCTGTTTTTT. The gene calls are TRBV10-3 and TRBJ2-2, with 11 bases that match TRBD1. Germline V gene sequence: CDR1 ENHRY, CDR2 SYGVKD. This CDR3 is built from 17 residues. The ends lost 7 bases at V and 2 bases at J; junction bases unmatched: 9.

This clone appeared a single time. The genes are TRBV5-6 and TRBJ1-2, with 11 nucleotides matching TRBD1. Germline values: CDR1 SGHDT, CDR2 YYEEEE. CDR3 length: 16 amino acids. V shed 1 base and J 7 bases; nucleotides not matched to a gene: 9. CDR3 coding DNA: TGTGCCAGCAGCTTGTTCTCGAGGACAGGGGGCTTTGGCTACACCTTC. This codes for CASSLFSRTGGFGYTF.

V and J are TRBV7-8 and TRBJ2-1; D remains ambiguous. V was clipped by 2 bases and J by 0 bases, with 17 bases between them. Looked up from germline, CDR1 is SGHVS and CDR2 is FQNEAQ. This CDR3 has 18 residues. The DNA for the CDR3 is TGTGCCAGCAGCTTATTTCGACCCGGGTATGGCTCCTACAATGAGCAGTTCTTC. Encoded protein: CASSLFRPGYGSYNEQFF.

This clone was seen once. V gene TRBV27 combines with J gene TRBJ2-7, with 9 bases aligning to TRBD1. The CDR3 is 12 amino acids. J gave up 3 bases and V 6 bases, and 0 bases lay outside the gene matches. Per germline, CDR1 MNHEY and CDR2 SMNVEV (reference sequence). CDR3 in DNA: TGTGCCAGCAGGACAGGGGGCTACGAGCAGTACTTC. It encodes CASRTGGYEQYF.

V is TRBV7-3 and J is TRBJ1-2, with D possibly matching TRBD1 (6 bases). V lost 2 bases, J lost 2 bases, and 21 bases lay in between. Germline values: CDR1 SGHTA, CDR2 FQGTGA. This CDR3 has 18 amino acids. Here the CDR3 reads CASSLVGQGTNPNYGYTF. The CDR3 DNA reads TGTGCCAGCAGCTTAGTTGGGCAGGGGACTAATCCGAACTATGGCTACACCTTC.

The chain has TRBV2 and TRBJ1-2, with 8 bases matching TRBD1. The CDR3 loop spans 14 amino acids. V lost 4 bases and J lost 7; bases outside the gene matches: 8. Germline values: CDR1 SNHLY, CDR2 FYNNEI. The CDR3 bases are TGTGCCAGCAGTGTATCCAGGGGGCCTGGTGGCTACACCTTC. Translated: CASSVSRGPGGYTF. The full variable domain, completed using reference TRBV2 and TRBJ1-2, is EPEVTQTPSHQVTQMGQEVILRCVPISNHLYFYWYRQILGQKVEFLVSFYNNEISEKSEIFDDQFSVERPDGSNFTLKIRSTKLEDSAMYFCASSVSRGPGGYTFGSGTRLTVV.